The 8 T cell receptor beta chains given below trace back to one sample, sequenced in a study of identical twins. In TCRdb, the 5' RACE reads were re-called with MiXCR into one record per CDR3 protein. The repertoire consists of about 520,000 distinct CDR3 sequences, with around 20% occurring once and the leading ten covering about 0.91%. In addition, the sample was reused for a study of T cells expressing NK-cell markers.

Material for sequencing was CD4+ T cells sorted from blood. The receptors were sampled from a woman aged 18-29 years in good health.

The sample holds many counts of this clonotype. This chain uses TRBV20-1 with TRBJ2-7; D ambiguous. Deletions cut 1 base from V and 0 bases from J, with 4 bases between. CDR3 length equals 12 residues. Looked up from germline, CDR1 is DFQATT and CDR2 is SNEGSKA (reference sequence). The CDR3 sequence: CSARGPSYEQYF. The DNA of the CDR3 is TGCAGTGCTAGAGGCCCCTCCTACGAGCAGTACTTC.

J is TRBJ2-5 and V is TRBV20-1; perhaps D is TRBD1 or TRBD2 (6 bases each). The germline V gene has CDR1 DFQATT and CDR2 SNEGSKA (reference sequence). V gave up 5 bases and J gave up 4 bases, with 14 bases separating them. The CDR3 consists of 13 residues. CDR3 region: CSAYGGRVETQYF. The CDR3 bases are TGCAGTGCTTATGGGGGGCGGGTAGAGACCCAGTACTTC.

The CDR3 loop reads CASSSDRSRGGYTF. Written as DNA, the CDR3 is TGTGCCAGCAGTTCTGACAGGTCCCGGGGAGGCTACACCTTC. The V and J genes are TRBV12-3 or TRBV12-4 and TRBJ1-2; tentative D call: TRBD1 (6 bases). The germline V and J ends were trimmed by 4 bases and 8 bases, with 17 bases remaining between them. This CDR3 has 14 amino acids.

A few counts support this clonotype. The J gene is TRBJ1-6, the V gene TRBV9; 7 bases align to TRBD1. Germline V gene sequence: CDR1 SGDLS, CDR2 YYNGEE. V trimming: 4 bases; J trimming: 8 bases; junction bases outside the gene matches: 6. The CDR3 has 14 amino acids. The CDR3 here is CASSPTGYHSPLHF. The CDR3 DNA reads as TGTGCCAGCAGCCCGACAGGGTACCATTCACCCCTCCACTTT.

Only a few counts were recorded for this clonotype. V is TRBV7-9 and J is TRBJ1-1; D call uncertain. The length of the CDR3 is 15 residues. Trimming stripped 3 bases from V and 0 bases from J, with 11 bases between. Germline V gives CDR1 SEHNR, CDR2 FQNEAQ (reference sequence). CDR3 sequence: CASSFTRAMNTEAFF. The CDR3 DNA reads as TGTGCCAGCAGCTTCACCAGAGCCATGAACACTGAAGCTTTCTTT. The full variable domain, its missing parts supplied by reference TRBV7-9 and TRBJ1-1, is DTGVSQNPRHKITKRGQNVTFRCDPISEHNRLYWYRQTLGQGPEFLTYFQNEAQLEKSRLLSDRFSAERPKGSFSTLEIQRTEQGDSAMYLCASSFTRAMNTEAFFGQGTRLTVV.

The table lists this clonotype with a few counts. The chain recombines TRBV6-1 with TRBJ2-1, with 7 bases lining up with TRBD1. The CDR3 contains 15 residues. The germline V gene has CDR1 MNHNS and CDR2 SASEGT. The junction had 9 bases not matched to a gene; V was cut back by 6 bases and J by 4 bases. CDR3 sequence reads: CASSDRAGGYNEQFF. DNA of the CDR3: TGTGCCAGCAGCGACAGGGCTGGGGGTTACAATGAGCAGTTCTTC.

This clonotype was observed a few times. J is TRBJ2-5 and V is TRBV4-2, with 8 nucleotides matching TRBD2. The germline V gene encodes CDR1 LGHNA and CDR2 YNFKEQ. The J segment lost 6 bases and the V segment lost 0 bases, leaving 9 bases of the junction unmatched. CDR3 length: 16 residues. CDR3 DNA sequence: TGTGCCAGCAGCCAAGATCTCGGTAGCGGGGTTCAGACCCAGTACTTC. Protein sequence: CASSQDLGSGVQTQYF.

This clonotype was counted between two and nine times. V is TRBV19 and J is TRBJ2-4; 13 nucleotides line up with TRBD2. The CDR3 sequence is 18 residues long. J was trimmed by 0 bases and V by 5 bases; bases with no gene match: 7. Germline V CDR1 and CDR2: LNHDA, SQIVND (reference sequence). The CDR3 is CASSYGLAGALAKNIQYF. Here the CDR3 DNA reads TGTGCCAGTAGTTACGGACTAGCGGGGGCCCTAGCCAAAAACATTCAGTACTTC.